The clone carrying this TCR beta chain was detected only a few times. This specimen belongs to a study of blood T cells in healthy people across ages. Healthy Caucasian individuals from Russia aged about 6 to 95 served as donors. With a J-beta primer mix and a sample-barcoded 5' primer, a second PCR ran about 7 to 12 cycles. Each sample yielded at least 3 million CDR3-containing paired-end reads. TCRdb reprocessed the 5' RACE reads via MiXCR and lists one record per CDR3 protein. This table holds some 940,000 distinct CDR3 sequences, approximately 32% found once. CDR1 and CDR2 (germline): LNHNV, YYDKDF (reference sequence). The CDR3 is made up of 14 amino acids. V gave up 0 bases and J gave up 8 bases, with 13 bases separating them. The same specimen was also included in a second study, on T cells of mothers and their children. From that second work: A few healthy Caucasian mothers gave samples, and so did their six children. An overlap that was slightly higher, though non-significant, was seen in related mother-child pairs versus unrelated pairs.

Input material: blood. The TCR sequence derives from a woman in her forties in good health. The rearrangement links TRBV15 to TRBJ1-1; D not certain. The CDR3 is CATSRDSTDVEAFF. CDR3 coding DNA: TGTGCCACCAGCAGAGATTCGACGGACGTAGAAGCTTTCTTT.